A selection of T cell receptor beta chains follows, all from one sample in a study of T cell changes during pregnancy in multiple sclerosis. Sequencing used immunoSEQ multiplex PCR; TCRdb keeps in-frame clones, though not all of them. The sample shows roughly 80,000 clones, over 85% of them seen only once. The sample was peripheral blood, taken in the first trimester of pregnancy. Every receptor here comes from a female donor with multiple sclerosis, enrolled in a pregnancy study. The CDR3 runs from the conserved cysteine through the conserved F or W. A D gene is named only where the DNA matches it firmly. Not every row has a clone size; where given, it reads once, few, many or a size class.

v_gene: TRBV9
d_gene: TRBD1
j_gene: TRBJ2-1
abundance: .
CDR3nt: TGTGCCAGCAGCCCACCGGGGACAGGGGACTACAATGAGCAGTTCTTC
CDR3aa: CASSPPGTGDYNEQFF

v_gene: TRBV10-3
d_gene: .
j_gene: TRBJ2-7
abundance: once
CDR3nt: TGTGCCATCGCGGAGTGGGGACAAGGGACGGGCGAGCAGTACTTC
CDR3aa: CAIAEWGQGTGEQYF

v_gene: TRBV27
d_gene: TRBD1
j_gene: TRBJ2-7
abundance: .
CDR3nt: TGTGCCAGCAGTTGGACCCGGACAGGGGTGGGTTACGAGCAGTACTTC
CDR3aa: CASSWTRTGVGYEQYF

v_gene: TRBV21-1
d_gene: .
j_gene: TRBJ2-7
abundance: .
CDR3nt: TGTGCCAGCAGCAAAGCGACAGGGGAATCCTACGAGCAGTACTTC
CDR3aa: CASSKATGESYEQYF

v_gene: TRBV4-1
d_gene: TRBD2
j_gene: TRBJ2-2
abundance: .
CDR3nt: TGCGCCAGCAGCGGGGGAGGGAGGACGAACACCGGGGAGCTGTTTTTT
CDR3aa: CASSGGGRTNTGELFF

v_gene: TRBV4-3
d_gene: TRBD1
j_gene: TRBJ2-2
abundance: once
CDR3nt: TGCGCCAGCAGCCACACAGGGGGCACCGGGGAGCTGTTTTTT
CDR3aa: CASSHTGGTGELFF

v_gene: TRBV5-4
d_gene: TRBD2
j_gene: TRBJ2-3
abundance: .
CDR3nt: TGTGCCAGCAGCTCCGGACTAGCGGAACGGGGTACGCAGTATTTT
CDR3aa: CASSSGLAERGTQYF

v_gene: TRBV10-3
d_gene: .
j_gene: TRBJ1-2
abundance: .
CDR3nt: TGTGCCATCTTTTCCCCGGGGAACGATGGCTACACCTTC
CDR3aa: CAIFSPGNDGYTF

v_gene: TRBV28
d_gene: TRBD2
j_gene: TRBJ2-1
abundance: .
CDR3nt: TGTGCCAGCAGCCAACGGACTAGCGCCCAGTTCTTC
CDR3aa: CASSQRTSAQFF

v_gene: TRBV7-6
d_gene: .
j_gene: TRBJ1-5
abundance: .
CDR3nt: TGTGCCAGCAGCTCTACCCGAAGTCAGCCCCAGCATTTT
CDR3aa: CASSSTRSQPQHF

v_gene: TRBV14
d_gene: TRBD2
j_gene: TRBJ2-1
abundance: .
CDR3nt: TGTGCCAGCAGGGAAACGGGGGGGTTGTTAAGTGAGCAGTTCTTC
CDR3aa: CASRETGGLLSEQFF

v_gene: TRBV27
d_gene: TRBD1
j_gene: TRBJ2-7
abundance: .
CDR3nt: TGTGCCACAAGACAGGGGTTCTACGAGCAGTACTTC
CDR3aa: CATRQGFYEQYF

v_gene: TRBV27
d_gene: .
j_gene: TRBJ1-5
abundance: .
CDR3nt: TGTGCCAGCAGTTTAACAGGGACTCAGCCCCAGCATTTT
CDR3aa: CASSLTGTQPQHF

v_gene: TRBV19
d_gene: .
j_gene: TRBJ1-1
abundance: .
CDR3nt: TGTGCCAGTAGTATATGGGGGCTATTAGGCACTGAAGCTTTCTTT
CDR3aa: CASSIWGLLGTEAFF

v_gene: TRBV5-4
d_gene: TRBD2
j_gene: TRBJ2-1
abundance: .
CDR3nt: TGTGCCAGCAGCTTGGGGAGCGGGAATTACTACAATGAGCAGTTCTTC
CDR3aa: CASSLGSGNYYNEQFF

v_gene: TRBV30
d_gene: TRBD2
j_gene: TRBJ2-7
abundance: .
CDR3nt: TGTGCCTGGAGTGTCCTAGCGGGAGGGCCCTACGAGCAGTACTTC
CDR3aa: CAWSVLAGGPYEQYF

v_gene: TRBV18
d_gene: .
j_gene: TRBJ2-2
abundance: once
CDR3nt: TGTGCCAGCTCACCAAACAGGGAAAAAACCGGGGAGCTGTTTTTT
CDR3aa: CASSPNREKTGELFF

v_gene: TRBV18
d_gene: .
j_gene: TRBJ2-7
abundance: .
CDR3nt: TGTGCCAGCTCACCAAGACAGTCCTACGAGCAGTACTTC
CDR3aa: CASSPRQSYEQYF

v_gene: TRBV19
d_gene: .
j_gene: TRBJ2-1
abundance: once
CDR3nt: TGTGCCAGTAGTATGACGGGCTCCTACAATGAGCAGTTCTTC
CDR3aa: CASSMTGSYNEQFF

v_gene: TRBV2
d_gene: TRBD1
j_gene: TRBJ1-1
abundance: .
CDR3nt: TGTGCCAGCAGCCCCGACAGGGGTGGTGAAGCTTTCTTT
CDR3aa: CASSPDRGGEAFF

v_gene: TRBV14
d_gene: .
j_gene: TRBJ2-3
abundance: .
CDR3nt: TGTGCCAGCAGCCTCGTCCCAGATACGCAGTATTTT
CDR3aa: CASSLVPDTQYF

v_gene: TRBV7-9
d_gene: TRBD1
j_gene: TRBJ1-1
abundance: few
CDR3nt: TGTGCCAGCAAGACGGGACAGGGAAACACTGAAGCTTTCTTT
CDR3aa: CASKTGQGNTEAFF

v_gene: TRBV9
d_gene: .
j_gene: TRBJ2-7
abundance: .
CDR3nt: TGTGCCAGCAGCGAGCAGGGGCAACCCTACGAGCAGTACTTC
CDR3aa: CASSEQGQPYEQYF

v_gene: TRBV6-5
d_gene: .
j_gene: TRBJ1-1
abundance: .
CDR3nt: TGTGCCAGCAGTTCCTATCCGAACACTGAAGCTTTCTTT
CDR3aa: CASSSYPNTEAFF

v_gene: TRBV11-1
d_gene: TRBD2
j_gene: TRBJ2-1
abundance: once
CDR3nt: TGTGCCAGCAGCGCCATGCTAGCGGGAGGGCCGGTCAATGAGCAGTTCTTC
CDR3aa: CASSAMLAGGPVNEQFF

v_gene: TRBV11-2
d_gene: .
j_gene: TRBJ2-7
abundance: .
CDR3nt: TGTGCCAGCAGCCGAGACTACGAGCAGTACTTC
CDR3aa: CASSRDYEQYF

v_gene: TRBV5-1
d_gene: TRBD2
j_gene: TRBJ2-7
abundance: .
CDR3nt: TGCGCCAGCAGCATAGCGGGAGCCTCCTACGAGCAGTACTTC
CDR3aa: CASSIAGASYEQYF

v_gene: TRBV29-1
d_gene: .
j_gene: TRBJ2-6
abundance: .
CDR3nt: TGCAGCGTTCTGAGTGGGGCCAACGTCCTGACTTTC
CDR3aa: CSVLSGANVLTF

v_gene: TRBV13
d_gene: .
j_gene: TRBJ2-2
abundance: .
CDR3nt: TGTGCCAGCAGCTACGGGACCGGGGAGCTGTTTTTT
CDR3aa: CASSYGTGELFF

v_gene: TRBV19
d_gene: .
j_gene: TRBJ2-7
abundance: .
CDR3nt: TGTGCCAGTAGTATGGAGGTAAGCTCCTACGAGCAGTACTTC
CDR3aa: CASSMEVSSYEQYF

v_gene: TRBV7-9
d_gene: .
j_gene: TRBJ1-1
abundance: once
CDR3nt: TGTGCCAGCAGCTTACAGGGGATGGACACTGAAGCTTTCTTT
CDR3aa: CASSLQGMDTEAFF

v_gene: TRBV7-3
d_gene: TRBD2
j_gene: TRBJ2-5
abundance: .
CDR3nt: TGTGCCAGCAGCTTAATACCTAGCGGGGGGCAAGAGACCCAGTACTTC
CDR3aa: CASSLIPSGGQETQYF

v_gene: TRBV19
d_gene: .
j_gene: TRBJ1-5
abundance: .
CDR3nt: TGTGCCAGTAGTAGAGGGCGAAATAGCAATCAGCCCCAGCATTTT
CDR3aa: CASSRGRNSNQPQHF

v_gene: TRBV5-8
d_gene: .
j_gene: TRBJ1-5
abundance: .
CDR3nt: TGTGCCAGCAGCATAGATAGCAATCAGCCCCAGCATTTT
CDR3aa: CASSIDSNQPQHF

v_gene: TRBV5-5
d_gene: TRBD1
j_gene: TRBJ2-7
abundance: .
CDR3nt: TGTGCCAGCAGCCTACAGGGGACCTACGAGCAGTACTTC
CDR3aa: CASSLQGTYEQYF

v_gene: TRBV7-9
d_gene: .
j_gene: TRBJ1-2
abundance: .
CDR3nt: TGTGCCAGCAGCTCGTCTCGGGTGGCCTATTATGGCTACACCTTC
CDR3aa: CASSSSRVAYYGYTF

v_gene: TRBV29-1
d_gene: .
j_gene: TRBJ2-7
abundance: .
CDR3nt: TGCAGCGTTGAGGGGGGGCACGAGCAGTACTTC
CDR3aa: CSVEGGHEQYF

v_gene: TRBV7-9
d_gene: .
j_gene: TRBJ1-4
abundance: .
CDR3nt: TGTGCCAGCAGCCCGGGACTCCTTAGTAATGAAAAACTGTTTTTT
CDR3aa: CASSPGLLSNEKLFF

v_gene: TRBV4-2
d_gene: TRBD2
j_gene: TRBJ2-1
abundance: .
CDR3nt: TGTGCCAGCAGCCAAGTCGGGGGGTTACAGTTCTTC
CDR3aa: CASSQVGGLQFF

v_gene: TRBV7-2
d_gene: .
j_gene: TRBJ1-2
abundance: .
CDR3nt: TGTGCCAGTTCCTATAAAGGGGGGGGGACAAACTATGGCTACACCTTC
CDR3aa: CASSYKGGGTNYGYTF

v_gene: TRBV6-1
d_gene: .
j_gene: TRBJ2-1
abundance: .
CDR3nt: TGTGCCAGCAGTGAAGGAGTAGGACAGCGACCCGGCACCTACAATGAGCAGTTCTTC
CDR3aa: CASSEGVGQRPGTYNEQFF

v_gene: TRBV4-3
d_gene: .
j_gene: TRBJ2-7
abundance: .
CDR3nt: TGCGCCAGCAGCCAAGACAGGGGATCCGAGCAGTACTTC
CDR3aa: CASSQDRGSEQYF

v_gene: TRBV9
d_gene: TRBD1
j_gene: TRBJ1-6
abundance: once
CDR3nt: TGTGCCAGCAGTCCATGGGACAGCCTTAAGGAACCCCTCCACTTT
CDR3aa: CASSPWDSLKEPLHF

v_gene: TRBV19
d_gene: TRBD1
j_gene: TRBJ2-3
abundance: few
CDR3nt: TGTGCCAGTAGTAAAGGACGGAGGACAGGATATCGGTATGCGCAGTATTTT
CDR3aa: CASSKGRRTGYRYAQYF

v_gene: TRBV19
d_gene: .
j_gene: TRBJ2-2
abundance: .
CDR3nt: TGTGCCAGTAGTAATAGTCAGGGCAAGGGCGGGGAGCTGTTTTTT
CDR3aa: CASSNSQGKGGELFF

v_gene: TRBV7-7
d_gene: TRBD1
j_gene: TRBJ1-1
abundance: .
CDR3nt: TGTGCCAGCAGCCCCCTTAGGACAGGAAACACTGAAGCTTTCTTT
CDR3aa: CASSPLRTGNTEAFF

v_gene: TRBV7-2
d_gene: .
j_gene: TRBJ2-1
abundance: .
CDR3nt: TGTGCCAGCAGCTTCGGACTCTCCCTGGGCAATGAGCAGTTCTTC
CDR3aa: CASSFGLSLGNEQFF

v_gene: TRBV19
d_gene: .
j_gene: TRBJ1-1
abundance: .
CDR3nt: TGTGCCAGTAATCGACAGAAAATCATGAACACTGAAGCTTTCTTT
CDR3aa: CASNRQKIMNTEAFF

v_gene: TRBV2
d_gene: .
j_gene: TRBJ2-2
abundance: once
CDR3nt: TGTGCCAGCAGTGAATGGGGGACTTTGAACACCGGGGAGCTGTTTTTT
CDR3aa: CASSEWGTLNTGELFF

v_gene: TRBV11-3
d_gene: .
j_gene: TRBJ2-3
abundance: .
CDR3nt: TGTGCCAGCAGCTCACTAGAAGCCACAGATACGCAGTATTTT
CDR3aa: CASSSLEATDTQYF

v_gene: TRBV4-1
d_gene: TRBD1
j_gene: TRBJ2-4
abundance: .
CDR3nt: TGCGCCAGCAGCTTCTCGGTGCTGGACAGGGAAAACATTCAGTACTTC
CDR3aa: CASSFSVLDRENIQYF

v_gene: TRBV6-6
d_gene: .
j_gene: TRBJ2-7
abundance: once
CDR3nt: TGTGCCAGCAGTTACCCAGGGGCCGAGCAGTACTTC
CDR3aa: CASSYPGAEQYF

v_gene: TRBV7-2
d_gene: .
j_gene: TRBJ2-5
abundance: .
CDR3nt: TGTGCCAGCAGCTTGGCCTCGGGTAGCGGAGGAGAGACCCAGTACTTC
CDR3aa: CASSLASGSGGETQYF

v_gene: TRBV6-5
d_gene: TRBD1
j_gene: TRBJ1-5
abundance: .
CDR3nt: TGTGCCAGCAGTCCCCAGGGGGTCAATCAGCCCCAGCATTTT
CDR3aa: CASSPQGVNQPQHF

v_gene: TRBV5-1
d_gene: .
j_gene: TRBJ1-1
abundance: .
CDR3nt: TGCGCCAGCAGCCTACAGGGAGGGGGAACTGAAGCTTTCTTT
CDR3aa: CASSLQGGGTEAFF